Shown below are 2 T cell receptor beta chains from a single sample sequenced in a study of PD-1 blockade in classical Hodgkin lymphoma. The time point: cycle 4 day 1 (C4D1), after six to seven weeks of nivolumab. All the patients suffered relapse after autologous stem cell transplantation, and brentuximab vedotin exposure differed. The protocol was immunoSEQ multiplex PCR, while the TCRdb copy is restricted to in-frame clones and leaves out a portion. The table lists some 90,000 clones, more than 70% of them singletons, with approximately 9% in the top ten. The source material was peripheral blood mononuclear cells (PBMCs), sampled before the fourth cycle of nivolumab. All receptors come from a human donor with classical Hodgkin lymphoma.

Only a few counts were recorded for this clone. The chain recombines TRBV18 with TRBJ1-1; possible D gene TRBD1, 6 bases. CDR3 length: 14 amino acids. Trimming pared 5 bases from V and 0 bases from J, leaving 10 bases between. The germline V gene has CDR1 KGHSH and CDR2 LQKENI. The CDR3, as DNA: TGTGCCAGCTCAGCACAGGGTATGAACACTGAAGCTTTCTTT. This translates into CASSAQGMNTEAFF.

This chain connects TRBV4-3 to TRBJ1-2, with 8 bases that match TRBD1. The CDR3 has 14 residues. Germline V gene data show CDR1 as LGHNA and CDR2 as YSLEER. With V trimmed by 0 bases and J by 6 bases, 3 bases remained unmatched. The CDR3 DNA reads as TGCGCCAGCAGCCAAGAATTACAGGGGGATGGCTACACCTTC. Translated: CASSQELQGDGYTF.